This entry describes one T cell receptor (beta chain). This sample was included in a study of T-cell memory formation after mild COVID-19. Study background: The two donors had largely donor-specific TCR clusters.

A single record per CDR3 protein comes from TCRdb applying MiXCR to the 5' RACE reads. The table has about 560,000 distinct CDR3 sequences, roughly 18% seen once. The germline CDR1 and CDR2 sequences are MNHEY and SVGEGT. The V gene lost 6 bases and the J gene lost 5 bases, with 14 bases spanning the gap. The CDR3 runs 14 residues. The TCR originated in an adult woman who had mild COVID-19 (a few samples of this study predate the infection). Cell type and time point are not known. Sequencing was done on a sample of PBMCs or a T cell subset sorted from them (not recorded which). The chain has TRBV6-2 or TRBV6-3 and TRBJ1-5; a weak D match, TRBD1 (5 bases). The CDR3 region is CASSQGRNYQPQHF. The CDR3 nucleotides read TGTGCCAGCAGCCAGGGACGGAACTATCAGCCCCAGCATTTT.